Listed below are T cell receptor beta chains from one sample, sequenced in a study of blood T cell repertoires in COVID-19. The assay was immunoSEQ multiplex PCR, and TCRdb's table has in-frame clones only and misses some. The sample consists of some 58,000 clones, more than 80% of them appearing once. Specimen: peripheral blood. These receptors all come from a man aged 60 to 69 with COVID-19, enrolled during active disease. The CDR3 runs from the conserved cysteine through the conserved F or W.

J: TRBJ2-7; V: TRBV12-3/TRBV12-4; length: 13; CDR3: CASSPYGSREQYF
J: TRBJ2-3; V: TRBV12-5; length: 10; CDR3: CASAFDTQYF
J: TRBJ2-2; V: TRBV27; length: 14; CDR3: CASSWRENAGELFF
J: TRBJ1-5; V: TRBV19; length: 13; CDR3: CASRGTQREPQHF
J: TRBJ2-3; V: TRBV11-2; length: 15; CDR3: CASSLGSGTGDTQYF
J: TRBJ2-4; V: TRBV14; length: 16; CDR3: CASSQDSRPAKNIQYF
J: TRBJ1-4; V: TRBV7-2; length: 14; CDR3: CASSFRATNEKLFF
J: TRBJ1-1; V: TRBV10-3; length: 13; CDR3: CASQDPRRAEAFF
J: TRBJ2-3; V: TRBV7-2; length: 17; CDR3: CASSLVSWRDSTDTQYF
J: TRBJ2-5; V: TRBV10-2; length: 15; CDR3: CASSEPSGGAETQYF
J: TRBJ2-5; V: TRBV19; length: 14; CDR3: CASSIRGSQETQYF
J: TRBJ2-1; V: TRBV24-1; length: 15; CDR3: CATSDSIGTYNEQFF
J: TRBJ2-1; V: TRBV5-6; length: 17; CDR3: CASSGRLAGAQYNEQFF
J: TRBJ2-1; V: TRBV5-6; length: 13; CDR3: CASSLGRLNEQFF
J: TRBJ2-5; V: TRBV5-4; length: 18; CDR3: CASSDARDRDTPKETQYF
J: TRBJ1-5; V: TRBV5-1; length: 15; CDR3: CASSLVGGKGQPQHF
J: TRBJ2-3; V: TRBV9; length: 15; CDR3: CASSVGAGGGDTQYF
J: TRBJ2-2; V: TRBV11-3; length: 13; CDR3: CASSLRSTGELFF
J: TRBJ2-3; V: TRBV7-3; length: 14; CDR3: CASSPSLRTDTQYF
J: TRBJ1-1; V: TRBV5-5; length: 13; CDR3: CASSLGGRTEAFF
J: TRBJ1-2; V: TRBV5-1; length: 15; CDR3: CASSHNTQGSWGYTF
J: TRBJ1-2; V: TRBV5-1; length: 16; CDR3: CASSLVPGQTNYGYTF
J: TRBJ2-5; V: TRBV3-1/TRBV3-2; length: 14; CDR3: CASSSPTGVETQYF
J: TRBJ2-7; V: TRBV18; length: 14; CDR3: CASSTSRGDYEQYF
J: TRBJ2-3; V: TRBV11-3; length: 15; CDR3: CASAAGGGGTDTQYF
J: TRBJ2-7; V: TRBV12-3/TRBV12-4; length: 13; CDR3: CASSQDRVHEQYF
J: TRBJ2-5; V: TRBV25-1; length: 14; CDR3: CASSDRGIRETQYF
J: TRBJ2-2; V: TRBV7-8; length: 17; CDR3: CASSLVGGQGSAGELFF
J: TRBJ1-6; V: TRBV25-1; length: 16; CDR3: CASSESRDRGYSPLHF
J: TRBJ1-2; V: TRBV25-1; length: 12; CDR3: CASMILRGGYTF
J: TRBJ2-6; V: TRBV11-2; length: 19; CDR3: CASQASLDRVLSGANVLTF
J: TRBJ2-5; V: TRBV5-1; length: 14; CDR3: CASSNSGGQETQYF
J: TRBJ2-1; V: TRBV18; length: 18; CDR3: CASSAGLAGDRMYNEQFF
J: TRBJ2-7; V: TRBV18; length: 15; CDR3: CASSKTGEGAFEQYF
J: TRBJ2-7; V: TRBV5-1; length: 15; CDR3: CATSPGGGRSYEQYF
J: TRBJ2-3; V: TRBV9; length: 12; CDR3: CASSSTTDTQYF
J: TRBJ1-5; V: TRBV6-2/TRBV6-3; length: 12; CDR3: CASSPRDQPQHF
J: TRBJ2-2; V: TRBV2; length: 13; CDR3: CASSGMSTGELFF
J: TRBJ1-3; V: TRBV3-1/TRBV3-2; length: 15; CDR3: CASRPGEGSGNTIYF
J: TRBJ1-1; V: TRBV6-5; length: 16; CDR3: CASSYSNRGRYTEAFF